These 8 T cell receptor beta chains came from one sample sequenced in a study of T cells in Graves' hyperthyroidism and ophthalmopathy. Researchers took RNA transcripts and amplified the TCR beta CDR3 regions from them. During a first-round RT-PCR of the TCR CDR3, the HTBI primer set was used. A single record per CDR3 protein comes from TCRdb applying MiXCR to the multiplex PCR reads. The table shows around 60,000 distinct CDR3 sequences, with 40% to 55% occurring only once. Sequences were obtained from blood. These TCRs come from a woman in her 30s with Graves' ophthalmopathy.

This chain connects TRBV24-1 to TRBJ2-7; D call uncertain. Germline-derived CDR1 and CDR2 are KGHDR and SFDVKD. The CDR3 has 14 amino acids. V dropped 5 bases and J dropped 0 bases, with 10 bases sitting between them. The CDR3 loop reads CATSVGGSSYEQYF. CDR3 sequence (DNA): TGTGCCACCAGTGTAGGCGGAAGCTCCTACGAGCAGTACTTC.

This chain joins TRBV19 and TRBJ2-7; no clear D gene. The CDR3 is 9 amino acids. Trimming pared 3 bases from V and 10 bases from J, leaving 4 bases between. The V gene's germline CDR1 is LNHDA and CDR2 SQIVND (reference sequence). In nucleotides, the CDR3 is TGTGCCAGTAGTATCGAACAGTACTTC. Its translation is CASSIEQYF. The whole variable domain, filled in from reference TRBV19 and TRBJ2-7, reads DGGITQSPKYLFRKEGQNVTLSCEQNLNHDAMYWYRQDPGQGLRLIYYSQIVNDFQKGDIAEGYSVSREKKESFPLTVTSAQKNPTAFYLCASSIEQYFGPGTRLTVT.

V and J are TRBV7-3 and TRBJ1-2; no definite D call. V lost 5 bases and J 0 bases, leaving 16 bases between the germline ends. The CDR3 has 16 residues. Per the germline V gene, CDR1 is SGHTA and CDR2 is FQGTGA. In DNA, the CDR3 is TGTGCCAGCAGCACGACTCGCGGCCGACCTAACTATGGCTACACCTTC. The encoded protein is CASSTTRGRPNYGYTF.

This clonotype has a single count. The missing conserved phenylalanine or tryptophan at the end of this CDR3 makes a read error likely. V usage is TRBV11-2 and J usage is TRBJ1-1, with D possibly TRBD1 on 6 matching bases. Germline values: CDR1 SGHAT, CDR2 FQNNGV. This CDR3 is 14 amino acids long. The V end was cut by 7 bases, the J end by 5 bases, with 17 bases between. In DNA, the CDR3 is TGTGCCAGCACCGTAATCCAGGGGAGAACTGAAGCTTTCTGT. This codes for CASTVIQGRTEAFC.

This clonotype was picked up many times. The chain joins TRBV28 to TRBJ1-5; TRBD1 matches at 7 bases. V dropped 3 bases and J dropped 2; count of bases not matched to a gene: 4. Germline lookup yields CDR1 MDHEN and CDR2 SYDVKM. The CDR3 covers 15 residues. The CDR3, as DNA: TGTGCCAGCAGTTTCCTCACAGGGGGCAATCAGCCCCAGCATTTT. Its protein product is CASSFLTGGNQPQHF.

This clonotype was counted once. Likely a read error: the CDR3 ends without its conserved phenylalanine or tryptophan. This chain connects TRBV5-6 to TRBJ2-1; D call uncertain. This CDR3 has 15 amino acids. V lost 4 bases and J 4 bases, leaving 15 bases between the germline ends. Germline lookup yields CDR1 SGHDT and CDR2 YYEEEE. The CDR3: CASSPVAGAYNEQFC. The CDR3 bases are TGTGCCAGCAGCCCAGTAGCCGGCGCGTACAATGAGCAGTTCTGC.

This clonotype was counted a single time. The CDR3 ends on some other residue instead of the conserved phenylalanine or tryptophan, so this is likely a read error. The limits of the CDR3 on the DNA are not certain, so only TCRdb's listed CDR3 is given. The chain is built from TRBV2 and TRBJ2-1; whether TRBD2, the table's D call, matches the DNA was not checked. The germline V gene has CDR1 SNHLY and CDR2 FYNNEI. The CDR3 contains 8 residues when both ends are counted. The CDR3 reads CASSEVAS.

As for this clonotype: This may be a read error: a much more frequent sequence differs by one nucleotide. The chain has TRBV7-2 and TRBJ2-7; D is possibly TRBD2 (5 bases). Germline V gives CDR1 SGHTA, CDR2 FQGNSA. The CDR3 runs to 14 residues. Trimming removed 3 bases from V and 5 bases from J, with 14 bases in between. CDR3 in amino acids: CASSFKPRGDEQYF. In DNA, the CDR3 is TGTGCCAGCAGCTTCAAGCCACGGGGTGACGAGCAGTACTTC.